This is a list of T cell receptor beta chains from one sample in a study of T cell changes during pregnancy in multiple sclerosis. Assay: immunoSEQ multiplex PCR; the TCRdb copy retains only in-frame clones and omits some. Of 60,000 to 85,000 clones in the sample, less than 95% were seen once. The specimen was peripheral blood, collected in the third trimester of pregnancy. These receptor sequences come from a female donor with multiple sclerosis, enrolled in a pregnancy study. Each CDR3 is given without its conserved first and last residue. Fields, in order: V gene, CDR3 protein.

v_call: TRBV27; cdr3_aa: ASRGRGSYNSPLH
v_call: TRBV7-8; cdr3_aa: ASQTGQGSEQY
v_call: TRBV4-3; cdr3_aa: ASSQEPRGNTIY
v_call: TRBV29-1; cdr3_aa: SVGGLAGTDTQY
v_call: TRBV30; cdr3_aa: AWSIDGGYNQPQH
v_call: TRBV16; cdr3_aa: ASSALIMGFGVDGYT
v_call: TRBV30; cdr3_aa: AWMTGGNSPLH
v_call: TRBV9; cdr3_aa: ASSTRRDSRNEKLF
v_call: TRBV7-4; cdr3_aa: ASSKVDTGTENEKLF
v_call: TRBV10-3; cdr3_aa: AIKSGGSQETQY
v_call: TRBV29-1; cdr3_aa: SVQGLADEQF
v_call: TRBV9; cdr3_aa: ASSVRGADSGYT
v_call: TRBV6-4; cdr3_aa: ASSPTGTGYGYT
v_call: TRBV18; cdr3_aa: ASSQDRGNTEAF
v_call: TRBV4-2; cdr3_aa: ASSPRDRGVNSGNTIY
v_call: TRBV7-2; cdr3_aa: ASSLGADTDTQY
v_call: TRBV10-3; cdr3_aa: AITPGGGDRTGELF
v_call: TRBV27; cdr3_aa: ASSPGGQMNTEAF
v_call: TRBV11-2; cdr3_aa: ASSLGWGQPQH
v_call: TRBV19; cdr3_aa: ASSPQQRGGLGEQF
v_call: TRBV6-6; cdr3_aa: ASSYSVRDRETQY
v_call: TRBV5-5; cdr3_aa: ASSPLAGDYNEQF
v_call: TRBV28; cdr3_aa: ASSRGDRGGATNEKLF
v_call: TRBV2; cdr3_aa: ASNLAGVAGELF
v_call: TRBV2; cdr3_aa: ASSFDGNQPQH
v_call: TRBV6-5; cdr3_aa: ASSLAGELGYGYT
v_call: TRBV4-3; cdr3_aa: AGPDPGGKHSPLH
v_call: TRBV9; cdr3_aa: ASSVGHSGGYT
v_call: TRBV13; cdr3_aa: ASSLSPGDSFYEQY
v_call: TRBV9; cdr3_aa: ASSVDGGQGVLDEQY
v_call: TRBV6-5; cdr3_aa: ATELPGTYNEQF
v_call: TRBV6-1; cdr3_aa: ASSETSGDTGELF
v_call: TRBV6-6; cdr3_aa: ASSSWGGTYEQY
v_call: TRBV2; cdr3_aa: ASSEGRVGNQPQH
v_call: TRBV10-3; cdr3_aa: AISWRGRASGGRHPDTQY
v_call: TRBV4-3; cdr3_aa: ASSQGVGQPQH
v_call: TRBV25-1; cdr3_aa: ASRAGQGVHEQY
v_call: TRBV14; cdr3_aa: ASSQPLLTGHSYEQY
v_call: TRBV9; cdr3_aa: ASSVGLSGGANVLT
v_call: TRBV27; cdr3_aa: ASSPQGTGETQY
v_call: TRBV4-2; cdr3_aa: ASSPSETGGGQGGGGYT
v_call: TRBV5-1; cdr3_aa: ASSLNAGREQY
v_call: TRBV2; cdr3_aa: ASSEREPYEQY
v_call: TRBV7-3; cdr3_aa: ASSLGQMTDTQY
v_call: TRBV7-9; cdr3_aa: ASSIRRTDNYGYT
v_call: TRBV21-1; cdr3_aa: ASSKRYRGPTPRGGYT
v_call: TRBV7-6; cdr3_aa: ASSLVTGGETQY
v_call: TRBV29-1; cdr3_aa: SVNPTGAIYGYT
v_call: TRBV7-3; cdr3_aa: ASSLSGGARY
v_call: TRBV7-7; cdr3_aa: ASSLGIGTGFTDTQY